The 9 T cell receptor beta chains presented below share a single source sample, sequenced in a study of CD8+CD57+ T cells in acquired aplastic anemia. According to the study, genomic DNA was the template for TCR beta VDJ and CDR3 profiling. TCRdb reanalysed the reads using MiXCR and keeps one entry per CDR3 protein. The repertoire holds some 130,000 distinct CDR3 sequences, with around 41% as singletons. Material for sequencing was sorted CD4+, CD8+, or CD8+CD57+ T cells (not recorded which) from PBMCs. The receptors here all came from a human donor in good health, serving as a control.

This clonotype was counted ten times or more. The chain couples TRBV6-1 to TRBJ2-7; D is possibly TRBD1 (6 bases). CDR1 and CDR2 from the germline V gene are MNHNS and SASEGT. CDR3 size: 13 residues. V gave up 6 bases and J gave up 5 bases, with 14 bases separating them. The CDR3 region has the DNA TGTGCCAGCAGAATGACAGGTAACCACGAGCAGTACTTC. Protein: CASRMTGNHEQYF.

V is TRBV19 and J is TRBJ2-7, with 7 positions matching TRBD1. V lost 11 bases to trimming and J lost 0 bases; unmatched junction nucleotides: 13. There are 15 residues in the CDR3. CDR1 LNHDA and CDR2 SQIVND come from the germline V gene (reference sequence). For the CDR3, the DNA is TGTGCCGGTACGGTGGGGGACAGTAGCTCCTACGAGCAGTACTTC. Translated: CAGTVGDSSSYEQYF.

The sample holds many counts of this clonotype. The CDR3 sequence: CASSVGLDQPQHF. CDR3 nucleotides: TGTGCCAGCAGCGTAGGGCTAGATCAGCCCCAGCATTTT. V usage is TRBV9 and J usage is TRBJ1-5; no clear D gene. V gave up 0 bases and J gave up 5 bases, with 6 bases separating them. This CDR3 comprises 13 residues. Germline lookup yields CDR1 SGDLS and CDR2 YYNGEE.

This clonotype occurred a few times. The V gene is TRBV5-6, the J gene TRBJ2-7; 13 nucleotides line up with TRBD2. The CDR3 totals 17 residues. The J segment lost 5 bases and the V segment lost 2 bases, leaving 10 bases of the junction unmatched. CDR1 and CDR2 (germline): SGHDT, YYEEEE. The DNA for the CDR3 is TGTGCCAGCAGCTTCTTGGCCACTAGCGGGGGGGTCCACGAGCAGTACTTC. Translation: CASSFLATSGGVHEQYF.

This clonotype was counted a single time. The chain employs TRBV5-1 and TRBJ2-3; D remains ambiguous. Germline CDR1 reads SGHRS; CDR2 reads YFSETQ. The CDR3 contains 15 residues. V shed 1 base and J shed 1 base, with 10 bases lying between them. The CDR3 region has the DNA TGCGCCAGCAGCTTGTCCCAGGTACGCACAGATACGCAGTATTTT. It translates to CASSLSQVRTDTQYF.

This clonotype was seen many times. The chain has TRBV25-1 and TRBJ2-7; the match to TRBD2 covers 10 bases. Germline-derived CDR1 and CDR2 are MGHDK and SYGVNS. CDR3 size: 15 residues. The V and J ends lost 1 base and 3 bases, in that order; junction bases with no gene match: 3. The CDR3 region has the DNA TGTGCCAGCAGTGAATCCCTAGCGGGGGACTACGAGCAGTACTTC. Protein: CASSESLAGDYEQYF.

The rearrangement joins TRBV24-1 to TRBJ2-7, with D unresolved. The CDR3 length is 11 residues. Germline-derived CDR1 and CDR2 are KGHDR and SFDVKD. Deletions cut 1 base from V and 6 bases from J, with 3 bases between. CDR3 DNA sequence: TGTGCCACCAGTGATTTCTCCGAGCAGTACTTC. As protein: CATSDFSEQYF.

The V call is TRBV27, the J call TRBJ1-2; weak D call: TRBD1 (6 bases). Trimming cost V 7 bases and J 2 bases, with 14 bases left between them. Per germline, CDR1 MNHEY and CDR2 SMNVEV (reference sequence). The CDR3 consists of 14 residues. The CDR3 loop is CASNRVGGNYGYTF. CDR3 nucleotides: TGTGCCAGCAATCGGGTAGGGGGAAACTATGGCTACACCTTC.

This clonotype was seen repeatedly, ten times or more. The chain has TRBV28 and TRBJ1-3; D perhaps matches TRBD1 (5 bases). Per germline, CDR1 MDHEN and CDR2 SYDVKM. This CDR3 is 13 amino acids long. Trimming stripped 8 bases from V and 0 bases from J, with 8 bases between. The CDR3 DNA reads as TGTGCCAGCTGTGACAGCTCTGGAAACACCATATATTTT. The encoded protein is CASCDSSGNTIYF.